The present T cell receptor beta chain was sequenced within a study of T cells after yellow fever vaccination (dated by TCRdb to the late 2010s). Study-level background: The SMART-Seq v4 Ultra Low Input RNA kit was used to prepare libraries from fractions with low cell numbers. To track T-cell clones before and after primary and booster YFV17D yellow fever vaccination, bulk TCR alpha and beta repertoires were sequenced longitudinally. Two healthy male donors, one aged 18 to 29 and one aged 30 to 40 years, were included in the cohort. Bulk PBMC replicates and cell subsets were isolated from blood drawn at multiple timepoints before and after both primary and secondary immunization. Overall results and qualifications from the work: After the booster, most clones that had expanded after primary vaccination were detected again (approximately 97% of CD4 and around nine tenths of CD8), suggesting broad maintenance of memory. Compared with the primary T-cell response, the secondary T-cell response was weaker but faster, peaking on day 5 rather than day 15. Only a couple of donors were included in the study, so the extent to which the findings can be generalized is limited. A small share of clonotypes occurred in both CD4 and CD8 compartments, likely arising from convergent recombination. FACS-sorted repertoires could contain abundant contaminating clonotypes from the bulk population, so computational filtering was required.

In this sample, this clonotype turned up a few times. This clone's antigen is unknown. Base qualities are not at hand, and no much larger clone is one base apart. TCR cDNA was made using 5'RACE template switching, a step that added a universal primer site and unique molecular identifiers. cDNA synthesis was primed from both the TCR alpha and TCR beta constant segments. Two PCR steps were used to amplify libraries, with sample barcodes and sequencing adapters being added in the second step. Sequencing of libraries was done on Illumina HiSeq 2500 (2x100 bp) or NovaSeq (2x150 bp). In the source study's methods: Reads were demultiplexed and collapsed into UMI consensus sequences with MIGEC, and V(D)J alignment was performed with MiXCR. Using edgeR on replicate PBMC samples, clonotypes were called vaccine-responding if FDR was below 0.01 and the log2 fold change was above 5 up to day 15. CD4 or CD8 identity was assigned to each bulk clonotype according to whether the clonotype was present at higher abundance in the sequenced CD4 repertoire or the sequenced CD8 repertoire. Starting from the raw public reads, TCRdb applied fastp trimming at Q25, assembled clones with MiXCR and retained in-frame beta chains. Entries are consolidated by CDR3 protein sequence, retaining the most common genes and DNA. V and J calls and clone size were set by TCRdb, not the authors. The sample table contains roughly 500,000 distinct CDR3 sequences; only one count was recorded for 19% of them. Roughly an eighth of the sample goes to the ten largest clones.

In light of the paper, this sample's treatment or condition label describes: live attenuated yellow fever vaccine strain. At every blood-draw timepoint, two biological replicates of bulk PBMCs were collected. PBMCs were isolated from peripheral blood using a standard Ficoll-Paque protocol. RNA was extracted with TriZol from bulk PBMCs, CD4 and CD8 fractions, and dextramer-positive and dextramer-negative fractions. The CDR3 runs 14 residues from the cysteine to the phenylalanine. Only the CDR3 part of the read is kept: 42 bases, read in frame from the first base. The germline V gene supplies CDR1 SGHTA and CDR2 FQGNSA. Trimming at the junction amounts to 1 base on V and 5 bases on J, and the germline ends lie 11 bases apart.

The receptor chain draws on TRBV7-2 and TRBJ2-5; the D gene identity is not certain. Sequences were derived from PBMCs, sampled 15 days after the yellow fever booster vaccination. This receptor was taken from a man aged 25-40 years who received the YFV17D yellow fever vaccine. The sequenced DNA: TGTGCCAGCAGCTTAGTTACGGCCTTGGAGACCCAGTACTTC. This gives the protein CASSLVTALETQYF.